The clone carrying this T cell receptor (beta chain) has more than one count but fewer than ten. The antigen is not known. The record originates from a study of cytomegalovirus exposure and HLA in healthy donors. Study outcomes and limitations: In a later analysis, HLA-associated beta chains showed higher expansion and lower generation probabilities than comparable chains. Productive status was seen about 90% or about 30% of the time for most TCR beta V segments in an earlier analysis. Under in vitro conditions, a few CMV-associated chains were confirmed as specific for CMV antigens.

PCR used 60 Vbeta primers and 13 Jbeta primers. Profiled with immunoSEQ multiplex PCR; TCRdb holds only in-frame clones, not every one. Here the sample spans 85,000 to 95,000 clones, less than 8% being singletons. Trimming pared 9 bases from V and 8 bases from J, leaving 13 bases between. CDR1 is LNHDA, CDR2 SQIVND, per germline (reference sequence). The CDR3 covers 12 residues. This chain connects TRBV19 to TRBJ1-4, with D possibly matching TRBD1 (5 bases). The origin of this receptor is a middle-aged man in good health and CMV-seronegative. Material for sequencing was PBMCs. CDR3 bases: TGTGCCAGCCTTGGACATCCCGAAAAACTGTTTTTT. It specifies CASLGHPEKLFF.